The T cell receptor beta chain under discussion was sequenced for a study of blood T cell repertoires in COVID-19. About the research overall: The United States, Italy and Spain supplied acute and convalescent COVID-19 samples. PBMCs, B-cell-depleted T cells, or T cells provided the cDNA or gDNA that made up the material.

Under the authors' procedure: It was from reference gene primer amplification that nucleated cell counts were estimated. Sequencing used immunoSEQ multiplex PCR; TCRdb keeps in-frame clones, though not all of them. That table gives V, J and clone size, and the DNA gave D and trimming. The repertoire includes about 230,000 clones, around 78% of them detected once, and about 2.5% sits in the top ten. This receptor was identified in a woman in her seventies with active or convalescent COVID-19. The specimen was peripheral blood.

As DNA, the CDR3 is TGTGCCAGCAACGGGGAGTACACTGAAGCTTTCTTT. Its translation: CASNGEYTEAFF. The chain employs TRBV6-5 and TRBJ1-1, with no clear D. The CDR3 extends over 12 amino acids. V gave up 7 bases and J gave up 3 bases, with 9 bases separating them. Germline V gene lookup returns CDR1 MNHEY and CDR2 SVGAGI.